The 13 T cell receptor beta chains reported below all come from one sample, sequenced in a study of T-cell reconstitution after alpha-beta-depleted transplantation in children. During its preparation, the TCRbeta library received unique molecular identifiers. Each CDR3 protein gets one entry after TCRdb re-called the PCR reads with MiXCR. This sample has 500,000 or so distinct CDR3 sequences; about 31% occur once, and the top ten carry around 2.4%. Sequenced here: PBMCs from the stem cell graft donor, sampled from the stem cell graft. The origin of the receptors is a human donor who donated a stem cell graft to a child with aplastic anemia.

This chain connects TRBV27 to TRBJ2-1, with TRBD2 matching 12 bases. With V trimmed by 5 bases and J by 4 bases, 9 bases remained unmatched. This CDR3 has 17 amino acids. Looked up from germline, CDR1 is MNHEY and CDR2 is SMNVEV (reference sequence). For the CDR3, the DNA is TGTGCCAGCAGTCTCACCCCACTAGCGGGAGGTTACAATGAGCAGTTCTTC. Translated, it gives CASSLTPLAGGYNEQFF.

The sample holds a few counts of this clonotype. The CDR3 spells CASRSSGGGGSNYGYTF. CDR3 in DNA: TGTGCCAGCAGGTCTTCCGGCGGGGGCGGATCGAACTATGGCTACACCTTC. This sequence joins TRBV6-1 and TRBJ1-2, with D possibly TRBD1 on 6 matching bases. The CDR3 is 17 residues long. Trimming left V 6 bases short and J 2 bases short, with 22 bases between. Germline CDR1 MNHNS, CDR2 SASEGT.

This sequence joins TRBV7-1 and TRBJ2-3; TRBD2 agrees at 13 bases. TRBV7-1 is flagged as an ORF with uncertain function. This CDR3 has 16 amino acids. V trimming: 3 bases; J trimming: 4 bases; junction bases outside the gene matches: 4. The CDR3 loop is CASSSGLAGRADTQYF. Written as DNA, the CDR3 is TGTGCCAGCAGCTCGGGACTAGCGGGAAGGGCAGATACGCAGTATTTT.

The rearrangement uses TRBV29-1 and TRBJ1-4; maybe TRBD1 (5 bases). CDR3 length: 10 residues. The germline gives CDR1 SQVTM, CDR2 ANQGSEA. V was cut by 2 bases and J by 15 bases, with 10 bases left in between. The CDR3 DNA sequence: TGCAGCGTTGAACAGGCAGGGTTGTTTTTT. Its protein is CSVEQAGLFF.

This clonotype was seen a few times. The CDR3 bases are TGCAGCGCATGGTTGGGAGGGGCAGAGACCCAGTACTTC. Its translation is CSAWLGGAETQYF. The rearrangement links TRBV29-1 to TRBJ2-5; 7 bases fit TRBD2. The ends lost 7 bases at V and 4 bases at J; junction bases unmatched: 9. Germline CDR1 is SQVTM and CDR2 is ANQGSEA. The CDR3 runs 13 residues.

This clonotype came up once. J is TRBJ2-3 and V is TRBV19; D not certain. The CDR3 extends over 14 amino acids. The ends were cut back, 3 bases at V and 6 bases at J, with 13 bases in the middle. The V gene's germline CDR1 is LNHDA and CDR2 SQIVND (reference sequence). The DNA of the CDR3 is TGTGCCAGTAGTATGTGGTTTGGTATCGATACGCAGTATTTT. This codes for CASSMWFGIDTQYF.

This clonotype was found many times. V usage is TRBV12-3 or TRBV12-4 and J usage is TRBJ1-1; D call uncertain. Trimming pared 3 bases from V and 10 bases from J, leaving 9 bases between. The CDR3 has 11 residues. The CDR3 nucleotides are TGTGCCAGCAGTTTTAAGGTCATAGCTTTCTTT. Its protein is CASSFKVIAFF.

The CDR3 loop is CASSPPSGDAYEQYV. In DNA form, the CDR3 reads TGTGCCAGCTCACCACCGTCGGGAGACGCTTACGAGCAGTACGTC. This chain uses TRBV18 with TRBJ2-7; tentatively, D is TRBD2 (6 bases). CDR3 length equals 15 residues. Germline CDR1 KGHSH, CDR2 LQKENI. Trimming pared 0 bases from V and 4 bases from J, leaving 13 bases between.

The chain recombines TRBV7-2 with TRBJ1-2, with TRBD1 matching over 8 bases. This CDR3 is built from 13 residues. CDR1 is SGHTA and CDR2 is FQGNSA in the germline V gene. Trimming at V came to 5 bases and at J to 8 bases, leaving 7 bases not matched to a gene. CDR3 in amino acids: CASSPPGQGGYTF. The DNA of the CDR3 is TGTGCCAGCAGCCCACCCGGACAGGGAGGCTACACCTTC.

This clonotype occurred many times. This rearrangement joins TRBV5-4 to TRBJ1-5, with TRBD1 identical over 7 bases. Trimming removed 5 bases from V and 3 bases from J; junction bases left unmatched: 8. The CDR3 totals 15 residues. Germline assignment: CDR1 SGHNT and CDR2 YYREEE (reference sequence). CDR3 in DNA: TGTGCCAGCAGATCGACAGGGAGAGACAATCAGCCCCAGCATTTT. Protein sequence: CASRSTGRDNQPQHF. The full variable domain, rest sourced from reference TRBV5-4 and TRBJ1-5, is ETGVTQSPTHLIKTRGQQVTLRCSSQSGHNTVSWYQQALGQGPQFIFQYYREEENGRGNFPPRFSGLQFPNYSSELNVNALELDDSALYLCASRSTGRDNQPQHFGDGTRLSIL.

The chain carries TRBV5-4 and TRBJ2-2, with a weak D call TRBD1 (5 bases). This CDR3 spans 16 amino acids. Per the germline V gene, CDR1 is SGHNT and CDR2 is YYREEE (reference sequence). V was trimmed by 2 bases and J by 4 bases, leaving 15 bases between them. In DNA, the CDR3 is TGTGCCAGCAGCTTAGGAGTGTTGCAGGGCACCGGGGAGCTGTTTTTT. Residues: CASSLGVLQGTGELFF.

This clonotype occurred a few times. This chain joins TRBV24-1 and TRBJ1-1, with D possibly matching TRBD1 (5 bases). The V and J ends lost 12 bases and 4 bases respectively, with 11 bases between them. CDR3 length: 11 amino acids. Germline CDR1 is KGHDR and CDR2 is SFDVKD. CDR3 bases: TGTGCCGCCGGCGGGACCACTGAAGCTTTCTTT. Protein sequence: CAAGGTTEAFF.

This clonotype has just a few counts. The V gene is TRBV20-1, the J gene TRBJ1-2, with D perhaps TRBD1 (6 bases). V was cut by 5 bases and J by 4 bases, with 17 bases left in between. CDR3 length equals 14 residues. The germline gives CDR1 DFQATT, CDR2 SNEGSKA (reference sequence). The CDR3, as DNA: TGCAGTGCTTTACAGGTCGGGGGGCTCTATGGCTACACCTTC. This sequence encodes CSALQVGGLYGYTF.